This TCR beta chain emerged from a study of naive and memory T cell subsets. Study outcomes and limitations: Possibly reflecting memory cells re-expressing CD45RA, a few larger clonotypes occurred in naive repertoires, especially CD8.

Both TRBC1 and TRBC2 were covered by a beta constant-region primer of two equimolar oligonucleotides. The ligated cDNA underwent four PCR rounds using SP2 and nested alpha and beta constant-region primers. TCRdb used MiXCR to reprocess the UMI-ligation and nested PCR reads, holding one entry per CDR3 protein. The data show 90,000 to 120,000 distinct CDR3 sequences, about 14% seen once. Cells stained for CD3, CD4, CD8, CD45RA, CD27 and viability were sorted into four CD45RA/CD27 subsets. This clonotype showed up just a few times. Its antigen is as yet unknown. The CDR3 totals 18 residues. V was shortened by 0 bases and J by 3 bases, with 21 bases between the two germline ends. Per germline, CDR1 LGHNA and CDR2 YSLEER.

This sequence originates from a human donor in good health. This chain uses TRBV4-3 with TRBJ2-7; no definite D call. What was sequenced was naive CD8+ T cells from blood. In DNA form, the CDR3 reads TGCGCCAGCAGCCAAGAATGGCAGCCCATACCAGCATTCTACGAGCAGTACTTC. Residues: CASSQEWQPIPAFYEQYF.